A single sample gave rise to the 18 T cell receptor beta chains below, sequenced in a study of T cell repertoires in cytomegalovirus infection. MiXCR, run by TCRdb on the reads, gives a single entry per CDR3 protein. The profile shows over 100,000 distinct CDR3 sequences, about 9.4% of them singletons. Their antigen targets remain unknown. Specimen: PBMCs, sequenced either directly or after in vitro stimulation (not recorded which). These receptors all stem from a human donor in good health (CMV status not recorded). Some clones in this sample may be carry-over from other donors' samples.

The rearrangement uses TRBV2 and TRBJ2-6, with D possibly being TRBD1 (5 bases). The germline V and J ends were trimmed by 3 bases and 2 bases, with 5 bases remaining between them. The length of the CDR3 is 14 residues. The germline gives CDR1 SNHLY, CDR2 FYNNEI. CDR3 protein: CASSETAGANVLTF. CDR3 nucleotides: TGTGCCAGCAGTGAGACAGCTGGGGCCAACGTCCTGACTTTC.

This clonotype was recorded a few times. This chain links TRBV6-6 with TRBJ2-2; D is perhaps TRBD2 (6 bases). The CDR3 extends over 14 amino acids. CDR1 is MNHNY and CDR2 is SVGAGI in the germline V gene (reference sequence). V lost 5 bases, J lost 4 bases, and 11 bases lay in between. Here the CDR3 reads CASSLTSTTGELFF. As DNA, the CDR3 is TGTGCCAGCAGTCTTACTAGCACCACCGGGGAGCTGTTTTTT.

A note on this clonotype: This may be a read error, as it is one base from a much larger clone. The V call is TRBV11-3, the J call TRBJ2-1; TRBD2 is a possible D gene (6 bases). The CDR3 sequence is 16 residues long. Germline CDR1 SGHNT, CDR2 YENEEA. V lost 0 bases to trimming and J lost 7 bases, with 16 bases between them. CDR3 DNA sequence: TGTGCCAGCAGCTTAGAGGCCCAACTAGCAGGTAATGAGCAGTTCTTC. This encodes CASSLEAQLAGNEQFF. Looking up the rest from reference TRBV11-3 and TRBJ2-1 gives the full variable domain: EAGVVQSPRYKIIEKKQPVAFWCNPISGHNTLYWYLQNLGQGPELLIRYENEEAVDDSQLPKDRFSAERLKGVDSTLKIQPAELGDSAVYLCASSLEAQLAGNEQFFGPGTRLTVL.

This clonotype has ten or more counts. The chain employs TRBV15 and TRBJ2-5; 11 bases are shared with TRBD2. There are 16 residues in the CDR3. V lost 4 bases to trimming and J lost 4 bases; unmatched junction nucleotides: 8. Germline V gene sequence: CDR1 LNHNV, CDR2 YYDKDF (reference sequence). DNA of the CDR3: TGTGCCACCAGCACCCCCCTAGCGGGAGGTGGAGAGACCCAGTACTTC. Protein sequence: CATSTPLAGGGETQYF.

This clonotype was seen a few times. The chain employs TRBV6-2 or TRBV6-3 and TRBJ2-3, with D uncertain. V was clipped by 7 bases and J by 5 bases, with 16 bases between them. This CDR3 comprises 14 residues. Germline-derived CDR1 and CDR2 are MNHEY and SVGEGT. The chain's CDR3 is CASMSGRLGDTQYF. For the CDR3, the DNA is TGTGCCAGCATGTCGGGCAGACTCGGAGATACGCAGTATTTT.

This clonotype came up many times. The chain recombines TRBV7-3 with TRBJ1-1, with D possibly being TRBD1 (5 bases). The CDR3 extends over 14 amino acids. Trimming took off 5 bases at V and 1 base at J, with 11 bases between the two ends. Looked up from germline, CDR1 is SGHTA and CDR2 is FQGTGA. The CDR3 DNA reads as TGTGCCAGCAGCCCTTGGCAGGGGAACACTGAAGCTTTCTTT. This sequence encodes CASSPWQGNTEAFF.

This clonotype was detected ten times or more. The rearrangement uses TRBV7-2 and TRBJ2-2; D may correspond to TRBD1 or TRBD2 (7 bases each). The V end lost 2 bases, the J end lost 7 bases, and 14 bases lay between the germline ends. The CDR3 extends over 15 amino acids. Germline V gives CDR1 SGHTA, CDR2 FQGNSA. This chain's CDR3 is CASSLRGGDSGELFF. CDR3 in DNA: TGTGCCAGCAGCTTACGTGGGGGGGACAGCGGGGAGCTGTTTTTT.

This clonotype has at least ten counts. The chain carries TRBV5-1 and TRBJ2-5, with 11 bases lining up with TRBD2. V shed 2 bases, J shed 4 bases, and the junction held 1 base outside the gene matches. The CDR3 contains 14 residues. The V gene's germline CDR1 is SGHRS and CDR2 YFSETQ. The CDR3 protein is CASSLGTSGETQYF. Here the CDR3 DNA reads TGCGCCAGCAGCTTAGGGACTAGCGGAGAGACCCAGTACTTC.

This clonotype was counted many times. The chain recombines TRBV11-2 with TRBJ2-3; D is unclear. The germline V gene encodes CDR1 SGHAT and CDR2 FQNNGV. The length of the CDR3 is 14 residues. V lost 2 bases, J lost 7 bases, and 13 bases lay in between. The CDR3 region has the DNA TGTGCCAGCAGCTTAACCCCCAGAGGCCATACGCAGTATTTT. Amino acid sequence: CASSLTPRGHTQYF. Full variable domain (missing parts from reference TRBV11-2 and TRBJ2-3): EAGVAQSPRYKIIEKRQSVAFWCNPISGHATLYWYQQILGQGPKLLIQFQNNGVVDDSQLPKDRFSAERLKGVDSTLKIQPAKLEDSAVYLCASSLTPRGHTQYFGPGTRLTVL.

The table lists this clonotype with many counts. This chain connects TRBV29-1 to TRBJ2-1, with D uncertain. V was shortened by 2 bases and J by 4 bases, with 9 bases between the two germline ends. The germline V gene has CDR1 SQVTM and CDR2 ANQGSEA. The CDR3 spans 13 residues. CDR3 region: CSVENLAYNEQFF. In DNA form, the CDR3 reads TGCAGCGTTGAAAACTTGGCTTACAATGAGCAGTTCTTC.

V is TRBV7-8 and J is TRBJ1-6; no clear D. Trimming cost V 1 base and J 1 base, with 11 bases left between them. Germline V gene sequence: CDR1 SGHVS, CDR2 FQNEAQ. The CDR3 has 17 amino acids. The CDR3 protein is CASSLGRTGSYNSPLHF. CDR3 bases: TGTGCCAGCAGCTTAGGGCGGACGGGGTCCTATAATTCACCCCTCCACTTT.

This clonotype was observed many times. The chain links TRBV7-9 to TRBJ2-5; D unclear. There are 13 residues in the CDR3. Germline V CDR1 and CDR2: SEHNR, FQNEAQ (reference sequence). Trimming cost V 5 bases and J 5 bases, with 12 bases left between them. The CDR3, as DNA: TGTGCCAGCAGCCTCCGTGGGTTGGAGACCCAGTACTTC. Translated: CASSLRGLETQYF.

In this sample, this clonotype turned up a few times. This chain connects TRBV20-1 to TRBJ2-1; D tentatively reads TRBD1 or TRBD2 (5 bases each). Looked up from germline, CDR1 is DFQATT and CDR2 is SNEGSKA (reference sequence). Trimming cost V 7 bases and J 8 bases, with 12 bases left between them. The CDR3 has 11 amino acids. In DNA, the CDR3 is TGCAGTGGGGATTGGGACGATGAGCAGTTCTTC. Translating gives CSGDWDDEQFF.

This clonotype was recorded a few times. This chain joins TRBV20-1 and TRBJ2-7; 7 bases match TRBD2. The CDR3 extends over 10 amino acids. Looked up from germline, CDR1 is DFQATT and CDR2 is SNEGSKA (reference sequence). CDR3: CIGGSHEQYV. CDR3 DNA: TGCATTGGCGGGAGCCACGAGCAGTACGTC.

This chain uses TRBV6-6 with TRBJ1-1; TRBD1 matches 8 bases. The V and J ends lost 0 bases and 6 bases, in that order; junction bases with no gene match: 3. CDR1 is MNHNY and CDR2 is SVGAGI in the germline V gene (reference sequence). The CDR3 loop spans 14 amino acids. This CDR3 is CASSYSRTGSEAFF. The CDR3 DNA is TGTGCCAGCAGTTACTCCCGGACAGGGTCTGAAGCTTTCTTT.

This clonotype was counted at least ten times. The V call is TRBV4-3, the J call TRBJ2-7; TRBD1 aligns across 8 bases. The CDR3 is 15 amino acids. Germline V gene data show CDR1 as LGHNA and CDR2 as YSLEER. V lost 6 bases to trimming and J lost 2 bases; unmatched junction nucleotides: 9. CDR3 protein: CASSKRSQGAYEQYF. DNA of the CDR3: TGCGCCAGCAGTAAGCGGTCACAGGGGGCCTACGAGCAGTACTTC.

This clonotype has ten or more counts. V is TRBV12-3 or TRBV12-4 and J is TRBJ2-1, with 10 bases aligning to TRBD2. The trim removed 5 bases at V and 8 bases at J, leaving 12 bases unmatched. The CDR3 is made up of 16 amino acids. CDR3 protein: CASSRGLAGVLDEQFF. DNA of the CDR3: TGTGCCAGCAGTCGGGGGCTAGCGGGAGTTCTCGATGAGCAGTTCTTC.

This clonotype was counted ten times or more. The chain has TRBV7-2 and TRBJ2-2; D is ambiguous. The germline CDR1 and CDR2 sequences are SGHTA and FQGNSA. This CDR3 comprises 11 residues. V was pared by 2 bases and J by 12 bases, with 7 bases between. CDR3 sequence: CASSLRRKLFF. The CDR3 nucleotides read TGTGCCAGCAGCTTACGGCGGAAGCTGTTTTTT.